This TCR beta chain emerged from a study of blood T cell repertoires in COVID-19. In the original processing: Reference gene primer amplification in the assay estimated nucleated cell counts. TCRdb's copy holds only in-frame clones and misses some; the assay was immunoSEQ multiplex PCR. The DNA was the basis for D and trimming; V, J and clone size are from that table. The table includes 120,000 or so clones, 71% detected once. The CDR3 has 16 amino acids. The V gene lost 1 base and the J gene lost 6 bases, with 18 bases spanning the gap. The germline V gene has CDR1 LNHDA and CDR2 SQIVND (reference sequence).

The specimen was peripheral blood. The source of this sequence is a human donor with acute or convalescent COVID-19. The donor label of this sample is uncertain. V usage is TRBV19 and J usage is TRBJ1-1, with TRBD1 as a possible D gene (5 bases). The DNA of the CDR3 is TGTGCCAGTAGTATAGGGTTTCGGGGGGTTCACTCTGAAGCTTTCTTT. This gives the protein CASSIGFRGVHSEAFF.